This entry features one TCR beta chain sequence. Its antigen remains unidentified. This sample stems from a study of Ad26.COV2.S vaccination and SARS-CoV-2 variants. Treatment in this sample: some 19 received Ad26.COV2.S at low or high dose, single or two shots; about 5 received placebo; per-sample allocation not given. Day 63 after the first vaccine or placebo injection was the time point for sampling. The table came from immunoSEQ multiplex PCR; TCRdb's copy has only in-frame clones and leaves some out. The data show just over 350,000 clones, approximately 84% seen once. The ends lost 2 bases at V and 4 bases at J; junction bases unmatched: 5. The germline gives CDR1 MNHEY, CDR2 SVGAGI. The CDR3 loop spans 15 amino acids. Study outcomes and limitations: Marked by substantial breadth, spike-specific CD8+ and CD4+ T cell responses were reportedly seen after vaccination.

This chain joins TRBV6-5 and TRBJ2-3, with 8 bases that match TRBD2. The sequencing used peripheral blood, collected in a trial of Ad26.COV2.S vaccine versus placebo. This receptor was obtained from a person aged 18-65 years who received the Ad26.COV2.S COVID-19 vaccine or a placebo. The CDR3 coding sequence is TGTGCCAGCAGTTACCCCTCCGGGGGGGCAGATACGCAGTATTTT. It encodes CASSYPSGGADTQYF.